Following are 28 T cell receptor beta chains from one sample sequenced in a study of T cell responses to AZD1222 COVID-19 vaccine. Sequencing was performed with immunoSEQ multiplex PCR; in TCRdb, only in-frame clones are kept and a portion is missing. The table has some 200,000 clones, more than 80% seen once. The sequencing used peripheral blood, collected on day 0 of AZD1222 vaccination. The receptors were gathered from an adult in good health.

In nucleotides, the CDR3 is TGTGCCAGCAGTTTCGCGGGACAGGGTCCCCAAGAGACCCAGTACTTC. It specifies CASSFAGQGPQETQYF. This chain joins TRBV28 and TRBJ2-5; 9 nucleotides align to TRBD1. CDR1 is MDHEN, CDR2 SYDVKM, per germline. The CDR3 covers 16 residues. The V and J ends lost 3 bases and 1 base, in that order; junction bases with no gene match: 6.

The CDR3 DNA sequence: TGCAGCGCCGTGACTAGCGGGGGCACAGATACGCAGTATTTT. It is translated as CSAVTSGGTDTQYF. This chain connects TRBV29-1 to TRBJ2-3; 11 bases fit TRBD2. CDR3 length: 14 residues. After removal of 7 bases from V and 1 base from J, the junction contained 4 bases not matched to a gene. The V gene's germline CDR1 is SQVTM and CDR2 ANQGSEA.

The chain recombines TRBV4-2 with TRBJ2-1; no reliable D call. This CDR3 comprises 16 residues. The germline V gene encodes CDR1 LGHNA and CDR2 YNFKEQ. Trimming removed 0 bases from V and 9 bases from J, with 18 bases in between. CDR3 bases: TGTGCCAGCAGCCAAGAAGGTAGCAGTTTTGGCCGTGAGCAGTTCTTC. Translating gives CASSQEGSSFGREQFF.

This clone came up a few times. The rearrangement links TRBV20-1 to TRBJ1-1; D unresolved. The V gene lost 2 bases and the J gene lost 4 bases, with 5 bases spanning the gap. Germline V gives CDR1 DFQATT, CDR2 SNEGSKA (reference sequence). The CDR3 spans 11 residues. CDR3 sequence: CSARKVTEAFF. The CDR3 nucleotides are TGCAGTGCTAGAAAAGTCACTGAAGCTTTCTTT.

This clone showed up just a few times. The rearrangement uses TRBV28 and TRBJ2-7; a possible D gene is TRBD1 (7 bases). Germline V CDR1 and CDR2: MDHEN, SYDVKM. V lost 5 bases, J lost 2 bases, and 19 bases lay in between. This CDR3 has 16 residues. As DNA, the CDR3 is TGTGCCAGCAGTGCCCCCGGGCCCAGGGGGGCCTACGAGCAGTACTTC. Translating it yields CASSAPGPRGAYEQYF.

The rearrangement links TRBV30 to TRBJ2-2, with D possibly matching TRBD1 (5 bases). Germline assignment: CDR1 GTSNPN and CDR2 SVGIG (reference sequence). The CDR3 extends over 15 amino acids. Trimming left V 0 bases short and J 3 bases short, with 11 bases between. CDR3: CAWSVGQAYTGELFF. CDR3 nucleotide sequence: TGTGCCTGGAGTGTGGGGCAGGCCTACACCGGGGAGCTGTTTTTT.

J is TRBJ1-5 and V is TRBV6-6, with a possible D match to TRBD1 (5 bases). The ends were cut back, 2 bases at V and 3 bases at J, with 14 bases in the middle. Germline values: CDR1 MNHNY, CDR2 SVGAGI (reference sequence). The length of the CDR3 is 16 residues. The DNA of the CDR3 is TGTGCCAGCAGTTACGACGGGGGACCGCTCAATCAGCCCCAGCATTTT. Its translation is CASSYDGGPLNQPQHF.

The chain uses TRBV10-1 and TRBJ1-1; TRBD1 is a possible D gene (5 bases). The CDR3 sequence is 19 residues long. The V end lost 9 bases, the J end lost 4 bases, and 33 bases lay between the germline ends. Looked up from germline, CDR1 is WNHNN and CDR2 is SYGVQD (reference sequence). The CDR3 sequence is CARRDSPWGWDPGITEAFF. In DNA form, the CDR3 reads TGCGCCAGACGGGACTCTCCGTGGGGATGGGATCCGGGGATCACTGAAGCTTTCTTT.

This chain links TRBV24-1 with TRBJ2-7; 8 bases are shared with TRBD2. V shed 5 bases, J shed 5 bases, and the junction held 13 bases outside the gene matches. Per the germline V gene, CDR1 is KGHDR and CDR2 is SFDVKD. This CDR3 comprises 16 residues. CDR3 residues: CATSASTSEGRDEQYF. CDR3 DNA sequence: TGTGCCACCAGTGCATCGACTAGCGAGGGCCGGGACGAGCAGTACTTC.

The CDR3 DNA sequence: TGTGCCAGCAGGAGGAGTGATGAAAAACTGTTTTTT. Encoded protein: CASRRSDEKLFF. The chain employs TRBV6-5 and TRBJ1-4; D is unresolved. The length of the CDR3 is 12 residues. With 6 bases removed from V and 6 bases from J, the gap between germline ends came to 8 bases. CDR1 and CDR2 from the germline V gene are MNHEY and SVGAGI.

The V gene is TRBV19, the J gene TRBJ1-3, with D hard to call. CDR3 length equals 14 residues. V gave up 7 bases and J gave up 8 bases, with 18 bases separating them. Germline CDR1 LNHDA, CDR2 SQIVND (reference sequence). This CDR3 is CASMGPRREDTIYF. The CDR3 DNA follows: TGTGCCAGTATGGGCCCCCGGAGGGAGGACACCATATATTTT.

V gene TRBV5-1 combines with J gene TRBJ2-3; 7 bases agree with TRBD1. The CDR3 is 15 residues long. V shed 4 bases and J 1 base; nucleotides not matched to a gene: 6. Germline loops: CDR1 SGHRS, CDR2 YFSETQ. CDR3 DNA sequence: TGCGCCAGCAGCGGGTGGACAGGAGGCACAGATACGCAGTATTTT. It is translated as CASSGWTGGTDTQYF.

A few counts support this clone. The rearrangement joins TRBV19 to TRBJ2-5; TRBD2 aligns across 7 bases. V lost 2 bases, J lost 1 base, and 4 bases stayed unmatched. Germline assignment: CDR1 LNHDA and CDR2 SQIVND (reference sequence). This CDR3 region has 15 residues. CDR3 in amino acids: CASSIMRGSQETQYF. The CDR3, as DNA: TGTGCCAGTAGTATAATGCGGGGGAGCCAAGAGACCCAGTACTTC.

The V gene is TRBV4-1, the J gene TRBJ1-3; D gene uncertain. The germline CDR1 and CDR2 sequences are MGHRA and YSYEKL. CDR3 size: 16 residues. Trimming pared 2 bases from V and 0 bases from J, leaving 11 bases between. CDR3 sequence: CASSQQALVSGNTIYF. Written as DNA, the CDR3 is TGCGCCAGCAGCCAACAGGCCCTTGTCTCTGGAAACACCATATATTTT.

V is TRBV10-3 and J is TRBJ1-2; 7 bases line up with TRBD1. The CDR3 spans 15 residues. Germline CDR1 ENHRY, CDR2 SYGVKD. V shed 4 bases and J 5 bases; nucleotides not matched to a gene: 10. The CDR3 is CAISGGQKTLYGYTF. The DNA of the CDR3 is TGTGCCATCAGTGGGGGACAGAAGACTCTATATGGCTACACCTTC.

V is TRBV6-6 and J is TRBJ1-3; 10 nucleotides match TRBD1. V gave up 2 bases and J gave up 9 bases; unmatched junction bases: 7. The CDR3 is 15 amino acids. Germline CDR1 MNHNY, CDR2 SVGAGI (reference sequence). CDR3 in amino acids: CASSYPGQGSATIYF. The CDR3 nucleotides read TGTGCCAGCAGTTACCCGGGACAGGGGTCGGCCACCATATATTTT.

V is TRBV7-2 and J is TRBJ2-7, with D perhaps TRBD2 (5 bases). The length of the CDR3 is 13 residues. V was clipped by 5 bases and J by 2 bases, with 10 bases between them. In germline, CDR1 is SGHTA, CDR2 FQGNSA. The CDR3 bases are TGTGCCAGCAGCCCTACTAGGACCTACGAGCAGTACTTC. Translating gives CASSPTRTYEQYF.

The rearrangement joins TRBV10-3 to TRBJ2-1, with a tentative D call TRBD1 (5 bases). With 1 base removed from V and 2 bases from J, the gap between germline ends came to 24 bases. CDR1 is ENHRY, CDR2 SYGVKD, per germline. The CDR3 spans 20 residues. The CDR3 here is CAISEFEDISPPRPYNEQFF. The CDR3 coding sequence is TGTGCCATCAGTGAGTTCGAGGACATTAGCCCTCCAAGGCCCTACAATGAGCAGTTCTTC.

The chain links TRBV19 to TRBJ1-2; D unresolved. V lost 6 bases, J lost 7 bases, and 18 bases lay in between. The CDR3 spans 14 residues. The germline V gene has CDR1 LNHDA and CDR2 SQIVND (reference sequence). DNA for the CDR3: TGTGCCAGTAGACCGGGCCAGCCGGGTGGTGGCTACACCTTC. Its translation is CASRPGQPGGGYTF.

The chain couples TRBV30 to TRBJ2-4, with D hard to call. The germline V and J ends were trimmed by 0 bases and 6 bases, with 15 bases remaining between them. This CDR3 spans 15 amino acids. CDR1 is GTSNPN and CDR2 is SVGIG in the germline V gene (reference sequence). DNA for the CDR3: TGTGCCTGGAGTGTAGGGATCGCCTGGGTAAACATTCAGTACTTC. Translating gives CAWSVGIAWVNIQYF.

The chain's CDR3 is CASSIPIAGDGELFF. For the CDR3, the DNA is TGTGCCAGCAGCATACCTATAGCGGGAGACGGGGAGCTGTTTTTT. This chain uses TRBV7-2 with TRBJ2-2; 9 nucleotides align to TRBD2. The CDR3 loop spans 15 amino acids. The J segment lost 7 bases and the V segment lost 5 bases, leaving 8 bases of the junction unmatched. CDR1 and CDR2 (germline): SGHTA, FQGNSA.

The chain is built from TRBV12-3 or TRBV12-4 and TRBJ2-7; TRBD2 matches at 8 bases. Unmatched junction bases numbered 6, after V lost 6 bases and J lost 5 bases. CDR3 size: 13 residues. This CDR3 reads CASSPGGPHEQYF. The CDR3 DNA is TGTGCCAGCAGCCCGGGGGGGCCCCACGAGCAGTACTTC.

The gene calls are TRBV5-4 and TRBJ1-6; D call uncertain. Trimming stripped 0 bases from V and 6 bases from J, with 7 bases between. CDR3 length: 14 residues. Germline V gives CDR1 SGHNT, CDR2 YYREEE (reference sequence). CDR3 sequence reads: CASSLEVGNSPLHF. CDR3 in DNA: TGTGCCAGCAGCTTGGAGGTGGGTAATTCACCCCTCCACTTT.

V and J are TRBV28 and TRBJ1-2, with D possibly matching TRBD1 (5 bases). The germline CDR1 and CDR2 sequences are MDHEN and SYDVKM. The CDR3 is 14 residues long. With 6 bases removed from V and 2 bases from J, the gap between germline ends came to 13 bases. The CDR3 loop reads CASRHPTANYGYTF. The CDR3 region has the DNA TGTGCCAGCAGGCACCCGACAGCGAACTATGGCTACACCTTC.

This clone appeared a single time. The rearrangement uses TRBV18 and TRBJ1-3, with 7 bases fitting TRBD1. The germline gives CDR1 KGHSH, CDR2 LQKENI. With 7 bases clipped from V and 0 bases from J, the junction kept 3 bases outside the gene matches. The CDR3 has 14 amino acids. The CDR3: CASFGQVSGNTIYF. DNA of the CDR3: TGTGCCAGCTTCGGACAGGTCTCTGGAAACACCATATATTTT.

The CDR3 sequence: CASKAGDRVITEAFF. CDR3 DNA: TGTGCCAGCAAAGCAGGGGACAGAGTAATAACTGAAGCTTTCTTT. The chain couples TRBV27 to TRBJ1-1; 7 positions match TRBD1. This CDR3 has 15 amino acids. V dropped 7 bases and J dropped 5; count of bases not matched to a gene: 13. The germline V gene encodes CDR1 MNHEY and CDR2 SMNVEV (reference sequence).

Here the CDR3 reads CASASGTRNGDEKLFF. The CDR3, as DNA: TGTGCCAGCGCCTCCGGGACACGGAACGGCGATGAAAAACTGTTTTTT. The chain links TRBV5-4 to TRBJ1-4, with a tentative D call TRBD1 (6 bases). V was cut by 7 bases and J by 6 bases, with 22 bases left in between. The CDR3 is made up of 16 amino acids. CDR1 and CDR2 (germline): SGHNT, YYREEE (reference sequence).

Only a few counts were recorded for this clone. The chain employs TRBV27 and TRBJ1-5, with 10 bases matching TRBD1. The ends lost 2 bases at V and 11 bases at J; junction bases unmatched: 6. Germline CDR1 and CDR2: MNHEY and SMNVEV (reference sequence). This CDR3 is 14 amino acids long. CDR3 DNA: TGTGCCAGCAGTTTAACATTAGGGACAGGGGCCCAGCATTTT. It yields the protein CASSLTLGTGAQHF.